Listed below are T cell receptor beta chains from one sample, sequenced in a study of T-cell memory formation after mild COVID-19. One entry per CDR3 protein, called by TCRdb with MiXCR from the 5' RACE reads. In the table there are 580,000 or so distinct CDR3 sequences, 15% to 20% of which are singletons. Sequenced sample: PBMCs or a T cell subset sorted from them (not recorded which). Receptors originate from an adult woman who had mild COVID-19 (a few samples of this study predate the infection). Cell type and time point are not known. Both conserved end residues are part of each CDR3.

cdr3_length: 14
v_call: TRBV6-5
j_call: TRBJ2-2
cdr3_aa: CASSIGQLIGELFF

cdr3_length: 11
v_call: TRBV20-1
j_call: TRBJ2-7
cdr3_aa: CSTRQGYEQYF

cdr3_length: 14
v_call: TRBV7-9
j_call: TRBJ1-2
cdr3_aa: CASSLATFNYGYTF

cdr3_length: 15
v_call: TRBV5-8
j_call: TRBJ2-2
cdr3_aa: CASSLAGYRTGELFF

cdr3_length: 15
v_call: TRBV10-3
j_call: TRBJ1-5
cdr3_aa: CAISEGTVGNQPQHF

cdr3_length: 15
v_call: TRBV6-5
j_call: TRBJ2-7
cdr3_aa: CASRLDRSHIYEQYF

cdr3_length: 15
v_call: TRBV3-1
j_call: TRBJ2-7
cdr3_aa: CASSQMGLAGDGQYF

cdr3_length: 15
v_call: TRBV2
j_call: TRBJ2-7
cdr3_aa: CASSERADRVYEQYF

cdr3_length: 17
v_call: TRBV24-1
j_call: TRBJ2-3
cdr3_aa: CATSDYKDRGNTDTQYF

cdr3_length: 15
v_call: TRBV5-1
j_call: TRBJ1-2
cdr3_aa: CASSLDSTRGYGYTF

cdr3_length: 15
v_call: TRBV5-1
j_call: TRBJ2-3
cdr3_aa: CASSLAGAEGDTQYF

cdr3_length: 17
v_call: TRBV6-2/TRBV6-3
j_call: TRBJ2-5
cdr3_aa: CASSYSSGALSRETQYF

cdr3_length: 14
v_call: TRBV6-5
j_call: TRBJ1-5
cdr3_aa: CASWSKGRSQPQHF

cdr3_length: 13
v_call: TRBV3-1
j_call: TRBJ2-1
cdr3_aa: CASSLSNLGEQFF

cdr3_length: 13
v_call: TRBV7-2
j_call: TRBJ1-5
cdr3_aa: CASSTRGNQPQHF

cdr3_length: 13
v_call: TRBV7-8
j_call: TRBJ1-1
cdr3_aa: CASTWTVNTEAFF

cdr3_length: 14
v_call: TRBV5-1
j_call: TRBJ1-1
cdr3_aa: CASSARQGTTEAFF

cdr3_length: 14
v_call: TRBV7-9
j_call: TRBJ1-2
cdr3_aa: CASSFAGAGGGYTF

cdr3_length: 15
v_call: TRBV12-3/TRBV12-4
j_call: TRBJ2-7
cdr3_aa: CASSLASGGFYEQYF

cdr3_length: 15
v_call: TRBV11-2
j_call: TRBJ2-2
cdr3_aa: CASSLIRGGAGELFF

cdr3_length: 14
v_call: TRBV20-1
j_call: TRBJ2-3
cdr3_aa: CSASRPEGSDTQYF

cdr3_length: 14
v_call: TRBV5-6
j_call: TRBJ2-7
cdr3_aa: CASSLSYGYYEQYF

cdr3_length: 13
v_call: TRBV27
j_call: TRBJ2-6
cdr3_aa: CASSSGGANVLTF

cdr3_length: 13
v_call: TRBV12-3/TRBV12-4
j_call: TRBJ1-4
cdr3_aa: CASSAGRLEKLFF

cdr3_length: 13
v_call: TRBV20-1
j_call: TRBJ1-2
cdr3_aa: CSAHHRSNYGYTF

cdr3_length: 16
v_call: TRBV27
j_call: TRBJ2-1
cdr3_aa: CASSFLGDPRGNEQFF

cdr3_length: 14
v_call: TRBV5-1
j_call: TRBJ1-1
cdr3_aa: CASSLDGAWTEAFF

cdr3_length: 16
v_call: TRBV7-2
j_call: TRBJ2-3
cdr3_aa: CASSPRQGGSTDTQYF

cdr3_length: 14
v_call: TRBV6-2/TRBV6-3
j_call: TRBJ1-1
cdr3_aa: CASSLGRQNTEAFF

cdr3_length: 9
v_call: TRBV20-1
j_call: TRBJ1-2
cdr3_aa: CSALLGYTF

cdr3_length: 13
v_call: TRBV10-3
j_call: TRBJ2-3
cdr3_aa: CAIRTGGTDTQYF

cdr3_length: 15
v_call: TRBV4-2
j_call: TRBJ2-2
cdr3_aa: CASSQVSSGTGELFF

cdr3_length: 13
v_call: TRBV4-2
j_call: TRBJ2-7
cdr3_aa: CASSQDNGREQYF

cdr3_length: 20
v_call: TRBV6-6
j_call: TRBJ2-3
cdr3_aa: CASSYIRMGSRVLSTDTQYF

cdr3_length: 14
v_call: TRBV7-9
j_call: TRBJ1-5
cdr3_aa: CASSAGGGGQPQHF

cdr3_length: 15
v_call: TRBV15
j_call: TRBJ2-5
cdr3_aa: CATSWGLAAQETQYF

cdr3_length: 13
v_call: TRBV19
j_call: TRBJ1-3
cdr3_aa: CASSPGQGNTIYF